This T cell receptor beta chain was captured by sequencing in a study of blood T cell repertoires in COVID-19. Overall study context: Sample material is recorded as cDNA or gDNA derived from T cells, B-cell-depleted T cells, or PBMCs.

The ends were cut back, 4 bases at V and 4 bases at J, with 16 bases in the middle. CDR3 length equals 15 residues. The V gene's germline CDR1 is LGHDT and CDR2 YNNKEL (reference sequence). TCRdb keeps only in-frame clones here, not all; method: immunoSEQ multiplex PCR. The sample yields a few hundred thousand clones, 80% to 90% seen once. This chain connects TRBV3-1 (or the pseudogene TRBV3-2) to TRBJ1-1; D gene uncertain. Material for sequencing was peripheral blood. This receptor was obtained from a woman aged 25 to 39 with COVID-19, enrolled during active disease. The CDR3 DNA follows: TGTGCCAGCAGCCCACGTCGGGGAGGAGGCACTGAAGCTTTCTTT. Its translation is CASSPRRGGGTEAFF.